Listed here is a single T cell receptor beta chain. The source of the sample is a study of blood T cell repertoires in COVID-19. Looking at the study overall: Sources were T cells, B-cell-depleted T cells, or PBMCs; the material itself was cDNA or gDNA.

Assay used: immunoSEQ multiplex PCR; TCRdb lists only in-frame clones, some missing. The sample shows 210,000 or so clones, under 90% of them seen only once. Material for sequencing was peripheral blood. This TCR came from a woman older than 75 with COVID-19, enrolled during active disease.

This CDR3 is CASSLARSGGTQYF. The CDR3 DNA is TGTGCCAGCAGCTTAGCTCGCTCAGGGGGCACCCAGTACTTC. The gene calls are TRBV7-2 and TRBJ2-5; TRBD1 agrees at 8 bases. There are 14 residues in the CDR3. Germline V lookup: CDR1 SGHTA, CDR2 FQGNSA. Trimming removed 0 bases from V and 8 bases from J; junction bases left unmatched: 5.